One sample yielded the 28 T cell receptor beta chains listed below, sequenced in a study of glioma-infiltrating T cells after dendritic cell vaccination. Here immunoSEQ multiplex PCR was the method, and the copy in TCRdb shows in-frame clones only, minus some. The sample lists more than 70,000 clones, more than 75% seen once, with around 2.4% in the top ten. The time point is: after dendritic cell vaccination, including at tumor progression/relapse. The specimen comprised blood, sampled after dendritic cell vaccination. The receptors shown here come from a human donor with glioblastoma.

In its sample, this clone was seen once. V and J are TRBV19 and TRBJ2-2; TRBD2 agrees at 7 bases. The CDR3 loop spans 15 amino acids. Looked up from germline, CDR1 is LNHDA and CDR2 is SQIVND (reference sequence). V lost 3 bases and J lost 4; bases outside the gene matches: 5. Here the CDR3 DNA reads TGTGCCAGTAGTATTATGGGGGGGATCACCGGGGAGCTGTTTTTT. It yields the protein CASSIMGGITGELFF.

The J gene is TRBJ2-3, the V gene TRBV11-2; possible D gene TRBD1, 6 bases. The CDR3 loop spans 15 amino acids. From germline, CDR1 is SGHAT and CDR2 FQNNGV. The V end was cut by 1 base, the J end by 5 bases, with 13 bases between. The CDR3 DNA follows: TGTGCCAGCAGCTTAGGGGGACAAATTCTAGATACGCAGTATTTT. Translating gives CASSLGGQILDTQYF.

The chain combines TRBV9 with TRBJ1-1; the match to TRBD1 covers 9 bases. CDR1 is SGDLS and CDR2 is YYNGEE in the germline V gene. The CDR3 is 16 amino acids. V lost 3 bases to trimming and J lost 1 base; unmatched junction nucleotides: 7. The DNA for the CDR3 is TGTGCCAGCAGCGCCGGGACAGGGTTCCAGAACACTGAAGCTTTCTTT. It yields the protein CASSAGTGFQNTEAFF.

This rearrangement joins TRBV5-6 to TRBJ1-1; a weak D match, TRBD1 (5 bases). The CDR3 runs to 15 residues. V lost 4 bases and J lost 1, with 14 bases in between. Looked up from germline, CDR1 is SGHDT and CDR2 is YYEEEE. This chain's CDR3 is CASSAYGGGNTEAFF. CDR3 nucleotides: TGTGCCAGCAGCGCCTACGGGGGGGGGAACACTGAAGCTTTCTTT.

With respect to this clone: The junction departs from germline at one end; a sequencing error may be responsible. The chain uses TRBV11-2 and TRBJ2-3; possible D gene TRBD2, 7 bases. The CDR3 contains 17 residues. In germline, CDR1 is SGHAT, CDR2 FQNNGV. Here the CDR3 reads CASSLEAGAPRADTQYF. The CDR3 DNA is TGTGCCAGCAGCCTAGAGGCGGGGGCGCCCCGGGCAGATACGCAGTATTTT. The variable domain in full, completed from reference TRBV11-2 and TRBJ2-3, reads EAGVAQSPRYKIIEKRQSVAFWCNPISGHATLYWYQQILGQGPKLLIQFQNNGVVDDSQLPKDRFSAERLKGVDSTLKIQPAKLEDSAVYLCASSLEAGAPRADTQYFGPGTRLTVL.

The genes are TRBV5-1 and TRBJ2-2; possibly TRBD2 for D (5 bases). CDR1 and CDR2 (germline): SGHRS, YFSETQ. The CDR3 runs to 15 residues. V lost 2 bases and J 1 base, leaving 9 bases between the germline ends. The chain's CDR3 is CASSFGRGNTGELFF. The DNA for the CDR3 is TGCGCCAGCAGCTTTGGTCGGGGGAACACCGGGGAGCTGTTTTTT.

The J gene is TRBJ2-7, the V gene TRBV7-9, with D possibly TRBD1 on 5 matching bases. V lost 1 base to trimming and J lost 0 bases, with 7 bases between them. The CDR3 spans 14 residues. Germline CDR1 and CDR2: SEHNR and FQNEAQ (reference sequence). The CDR3: CASSLGGNSYEQYF. Here the CDR3 DNA reads TGTGCCAGCAGCTTAGGGGGCAACTCCTACGAGCAGTACTTC.

The V call is TRBV19, the J call TRBJ1-2; D may be TRBD1 (6 bases). V shed 5 bases and J shed 8 bases, with 15 bases lying between them. There are 13 residues in the CDR3. Per germline, CDR1 LNHDA and CDR2 SQIVND (reference sequence). In DNA, the CDR3 is TGTGCCAGTAGTGCCACACAGGGAGCAGGCTACACCTTC. Translation gives CASSATQGAGYTF.

V and J are TRBV6-5 and TRBJ1-1; 7 nucleotides match TRBD1. This CDR3 region has 14 residues. CDR1 and CDR2 from the germline V gene are MNHEY and SVGAGI. The junction had 14 bases not matched to a gene; V was cut back by 2 bases and J by 14 bases. As DNA, the CDR3 is TGTGCCAGCAGTTACGATTTACAGGGGTTAAAGTGGTTCTTT. This sequence encodes CASSYDLQGLKWFF.

J is TRBJ2-1 and V is TRBV19, with D unclear. Germline V CDR1 and CDR2: LNHDA, SQIVND (reference sequence). V was shortened by 5 bases and J by 0 bases, with 8 bases between the two germline ends. The CDR3 extends over 14 amino acids. CDR3 region: CASSEESSYNEQFF. The CDR3 DNA follows: TGTGCCAGTAGTGAGGAGAGCTCCTACAATGAGCAGTTCTTC.

The V call is TRBV2, the J call TRBJ2-1, with D perhaps matching TRBD2 (10 bases). Between the trimmed V and J ends, which lost 9 bases and 0 bases, there was a span of 18 bases. The germline V gene has CDR1 SNHLY and CDR2 FYNNEI. CDR3 length: 16 residues. In DNA, the CDR3 is TGTGCCAGACAGGGGGCTAGCGGGAGCTCCTACAATGAGCAGTTCTTC. Protein sequence: CARQGASGSSYNEQFF.

V gene TRBV5-1 combines with J gene TRBJ2-7; D unclear. Germline assignment: CDR1 SGHRS and CDR2 YFSETQ. This CDR3 region has 12 residues. Trimming cost V 3 bases and J 6 bases, with 10 bases left between them. CDR3 nucleotides: TGCGCCAGCAGCTCACACCCTCTCGAGCAGTACTTC. Its translation is CASSSHPLEQYF. Complete variable domain (other parts from reference TRBV5-1 and TRBJ2-7): KAGVTQTPRYLIKTRGQQVTLSCSPISGHRSVSWYQQTPGQGLQFLFEYFSETQRNKGNFPGRFSGRQFSNSRSEMNVSTLELGDSALYLCASSSHPLEQYFGPGTRLTVT.

This sequence joins TRBV19 and TRBJ1-5; 7 bases fit TRBD1. V gave up 2 bases and J gave up 2 bases; unmatched junction bases: 6. The CDR3 spans 16 residues. Germline V lookup: CDR1 LNHDA, CDR2 SQIVND (reference sequence). The CDR3 protein is CASSIWGQGGNQPQHF. CDR3 DNA sequence: TGTGCCAGTAGTATATGGGGGCAGGGGGGCAATCAGCCCCAGCATTTT.

This chain joins TRBV2 and TRBJ2-7; the D is unclear. Germline V gene lookup returns CDR1 SNHLY and CDR2 FYNNEI. Between the trimmed V and J ends, which lost 5 bases and 3 bases, there was a span of 11 bases. The CDR3 is 13 residues long. In DNA, the CDR3 is TGTGCCAGCAGTCTAGAGTTTCTCTACGAGCAGTACTTC. Translated: CASSLEFLYEQYF.

The chain joins TRBV7-7 to TRBJ1-6; D ambiguous. The CDR3 extends over 13 amino acids. The germline V and J ends were trimmed by 1 base and 7 bases, with 5 bases remaining between them. Germline CDR1 SSHAT, CDR2 FNYEAQ (reference sequence). The CDR3 DNA follows: TGTGCCAGCAGCTTAGAGGAGAATTCACCCCTCCACTTT. Its protein is CASSLEENSPLHF.

This clone is a singleton in its sample. The chain combines TRBV5-4 with TRBJ2-7; D is possibly TRBD1 (5 bases). The germline V and J ends were trimmed by 4 bases and 3 bases, with 14 bases remaining between them. CDR1 is SGHNT and CDR2 is YYREEE in the germline V gene (reference sequence). This CDR3 has 14 amino acids. The CDR3 region is CASSPPQDNYEQYF. CDR3 bases: TGTGCCAGCAGCCCTCCACAGGACAACTACGAGCAGTACTTC.

The chain uses TRBV4-3 and TRBJ2-7; no clear D gene. The CDR3 sequence is 12 residues long. Per germline, CDR1 LGHNA and CDR2 YSLEER. The V and J ends lost 1 base and 3 bases respectively, with 4 bases between them. The CDR3 DNA reads TGCGCCAGCAGCCAAGGGAGCTACGAGCAGTACTTC. This encodes CASSQGSYEQYF.

This clone is a singleton in its sample. The chain links TRBV19 to TRBJ1-5; D is uncertain. The germline V gene has CDR1 LNHDA and CDR2 SQIVND (reference sequence). The CDR3 has 15 residues. V lost 6 bases and J 6 bases, leaving 18 bases between the germline ends. This CDR3 is CASRGVSIVSQPQHF. For the CDR3, the DNA is TGTGCCAGTAGGGGAGTTAGTATTGTCTCTCAGCCCCAGCATTTT.

This chain joins TRBV6-4 and TRBJ2-2; no definite D call. There are 14 residues in the CDR3. Germline CDR1 is MRHNA and CDR2 is SNTAGT. V lost 3 bases to trimming and J lost 4 bases, with 9 bases between them. The CDR3 nucleotides read TGTGCCAGCAGTGATTTACGAGGCACCGGGGAGCTGTTTTTT. Translated, it gives CASSDLRGTGELFF.

The CDR3 sequence is CASSPGGIFTGELFF. The CDR3 nucleotides are TGTGCCAGCAGCCCGGGCGGGATCTTCACCGGGGAGCTGTTTTTT. V usage is TRBV6-5 and J usage is TRBJ2-2; tentatively, D is TRBD2 (6 bases). This CDR3 has 15 amino acids. V was trimmed by 6 bases and J by 4 bases, leaving 15 bases between them. CDR1 is MNHEY, CDR2 SVGAGI, per germline.

J is TRBJ1-2 and V is TRBV7-3, with 7 positions matching TRBD1. CDR3 size: 14 residues. J gave up 5 bases and V 5 bases, and 8 bases lay outside the gene matches. Germline-derived CDR1 and CDR2 are SGHTA and FQGTGA. The CDR3 protein is CASSPGGTAYGYTF. The CDR3 DNA reads TGTGCCAGCAGCCCAGGGGGGACGGCATATGGCTACACCTTC.

V usage is TRBV5-1 and J usage is TRBJ1-1; 8 nucleotides line up with TRBD1. This CDR3 spans 14 amino acids. Germline V gene lookup returns CDR1 SGHRS and CDR2 YFSETQ. The ends lost 8 bases at V and 5 bases at J; junction bases unmatched: 11. The CDR3 sequence: CASTLLTGVTEAFF. The CDR3 coding sequence is TGCGCCAGTACCCTATTGACAGGGGTGACTGAAGCTTTCTTT.

The chain is built from TRBV11-3 and TRBJ2-2; TRBD1 might be the D (5 bases). This CDR3 is 13 amino acids long. Germline-derived CDR1 and CDR2 are SGHNT and YENEEA. V was clipped by 8 bases and J by 4 bases, with 11 bases between them. CDR3 DNA: TGTGCCAGCGAAGGGGTAGGCACCGGGGAGCTGTTTTTT. Its protein is CASEGVGTGELFF.

This clone was seen just once. The chain joins TRBV2 to TRBJ1-2, with D possibly matching TRBD1 (6 bases). Germline lookup yields CDR1 SNHLY and CDR2 FYNNEI. The CDR3 covers 14 residues. The germline V and J ends were trimmed by 4 bases and 2 bases, with 11 bases remaining between them. CDR3 residues: CASSVGTQNYGYTF. CDR3 nucleotide sequence: TGTGCCAGCAGTGTTGGGACACAGAACTATGGCTACACCTTC.

The chain carries TRBV29-1 and TRBJ2-1; D is ambiguous. V lost 3 bases and J 5 bases, leaving 11 bases between the germline ends. Germline V gene lookup returns CDR1 SQVTM and CDR2 ANQGSEA. The CDR3 consists of 13 residues. This CDR3 reads CSVDGQINNEQFF. Written as DNA, the CDR3 is TGCAGCGTTGATGGTCAGATCAACAATGAGCAGTTCTTC.

V gene TRBV14 combines with J gene TRBJ2-1, with 12 bases fitting TRBD2. The CDR3 sequence is 16 residues long. Germline loops: CDR1 SGHDN, CDR2 FVKESK. V trimming: 3 bases; J trimming: 2 bases; junction bases outside the gene matches: 2. CDR3 sequence (DNA): TGTGCCAGCAGCCATCTAGCGGGGGGGACCTACAATGAGCAGTTCTTC. Amino acids: CASSHLAGGTYNEQFF.

The chain carries TRBV10-3 and TRBJ1-3; 7 positions match TRBD1. The germline CDR1 and CDR2 sequences are ENHRY and SYGVKD. The CDR3 has 15 residues. The ends lost 10 bases at V and 0 bases at J; junction bases unmatched: 9. The CDR3 sequence is CATRPTGNSGNTIYF. For the CDR3, the DNA is TGTGCCACCCGCCCGACAGGGAACTCTGGAAACACCATATATTTT.

The genes are TRBV5-1 and TRBJ1-1; no clear D. Germline V lookup: CDR1 SGHRS, CDR2 YFSETQ. There are 16 residues in the CDR3. The V and J ends lost 0 bases and 5 bases respectively, with 17 bases between them. This CDR3 reads CASSLGGRSTSTEAFF. CDR3 DNA: TGCGCCAGCAGCTTGGGTGGCCGGAGTACGAGTACTGAAGCTTTCTTT.